This TCR beta chain was found in a study of glioma-infiltrating T cells. At the level of the study: Samples included WHO grade II oligodendrogliomas or astrocytomas and initial-diagnosis grade IV glioblastomas. Glioma patients had dexamethasone for six or fewer days before surgery. Blood libraries targeted roughly 4- to 11-fold coverage of about one million T cells.

General observations from the study: A blood CDR3 motif signature was depleted in highly divergent patients.

The iRepertoire nested amplicon-rescue multiplex PCR amplified TCR alpha and beta CDR3s from RNA. Via MiXCR, TCRdb re-called the multiplex PCR reads, giving one row per CDR3 protein. There are about 380,000 distinct CDR3 sequences in the sample; around 38% occur only once, and approximately 12% lies in the top ten. This clonotype came up many times. Its target is not known. CDR3 length: 13 residues. V was pared by 3 bases and J by 6 bases, with 11 bases between. CDR1 MDHEN and CDR2 SYDVKM come from the germline V gene. This TCR was sampled from a human donor with low-grade glioma or glioblastoma, undergoing nonglioma brain surgery, or in good health (not recorded which). J is TRBJ2-5 and V is TRBV28, with TRBD2 as a possible D gene (5 bases). Specimen: glioma tissue, nonneoplastic brain tissue, or PBMCs (not recorded which). The chain's CDR3 is CASSFTGMQTQYF. CDR3 DNA sequence: TGTGCCAGCAGTTTTACGGGGATGCAGACCCAGTACTTC.